This note documents a single TCR beta chain sequence. Its antigen is unknown. This CDR3 has 15 amino acids. CDR1 is SGHRS, CDR2 YFSETQ, per germline. The data were obtained in a study of monozygotic twins with inflammatory bowel disease. TCRdb reprocessed the 5' RACE reads, keeping one entry per CDR3 protein, no DNA. The sample totals 330,000 or so distinct CDR3 sequences; its top ten clones hold roughly 2%. The study's findings and limits: It was observed that concordant and discordant twins did not differ in repertoire similarity, possibly given limited power.

This chain uses TRBV5-1 with TRBJ2-7. This receptor was identified in a human donor with ulcerative colitis or Crohn's disease, or a healthy co-twin of an affected twin (not recorded which). The sequenced sample was blood. This CDR3 is CASSLGGRTPYEQYF.